The 10 T cell receptor beta chains listed next were all sequenced from one sample in a study of cytomegalovirus exposure and HLA in healthy donors. The PCR contained 60 Vbeta and 13 Jbeta primers. Some clones are missing from TCRdb's copy, which holds only in-frame ones; the method was immunoSEQ multiplex PCR. This table has about 130,000 clones, 60% to 85% appearing once. The sample consisted of PBMCs. Receptor source: a woman in her 40s in good health and CMV-seronegative.

This clone was counted only a few times. This chain links TRBV6-1 with TRBJ2-4, with TRBD1 identical over 11 bases. The J segment lost 12 bases and the V segment lost 6 bases, leaving 10 bases of the junction unmatched. This CDR3 has 14 residues. From germline, CDR1 is MNHNS and CDR2 SASEGT. The CDR3 loop reads CASSPGTGGDSQYF. CDR3 DNA: TGTGCCAGCAGCCCCGGGACAGGGGGGGACAGTCAGTACTTC.

This clone has just a few counts. The J gene is TRBJ1-2, the V gene TRBV30; 9 bases are shared with TRBD1. The CDR3 is 15 amino acids. With V trimmed by 4 bases and J by 0 bases, 6 bases remained unmatched. Germline lookup yields CDR1 GTSNPN and CDR2 SVGIG (reference sequence). In DNA form, the CDR3 reads TGTGCCTGGAACAGGGGGCTAACTTCTAACTATGGCTACACCTTC. As protein: CAWNRGLTSNYGYTF.

Concerning this clone itself: The same CDR3 is also encoded by other DNA sequences in this sample. The chain uses TRBV6-4 and TRBJ2-3; D may be TRBD2 (5 bases). Germline V gives CDR1 MRHNA, CDR2 SNTAGT. This CDR3 spans 13 amino acids. Trimming stripped 4 bases from V and 5 bases from J, with 10 bases between. The CDR3 bases are TGTGCCAGCAGTGTGAGGGAGAGAGATACGCAGTATTTT. This gives the protein CASSVRERDTQYF.

V gene TRBV2 combines with J gene TRBJ2-7; 7 bases line up with TRBD2. The CDR3 length is 15 residues. CDR1 SNHLY and CDR2 FYNNEI come from the germline V gene. With 2 bases clipped from V and 0 bases from J, the junction kept 4 bases outside the gene matches. CDR3 amino acids: CASSETAGSSYEQYF. CDR3 in DNA: TGTGCCAGCAGTGAAACAGCGGGGTCCTCCTACGAGCAGTACTTC.

V gene TRBV4-1 combines with J gene TRBJ1-1, with a tentative D call TRBD1 (5 bases). The CDR3 extends over 16 amino acids. Trimming stripped 5 bases from V and 1 base from J, with 17 bases between. Germline V gene sequence: CDR1 MGHRA, CDR2 YSYEKL. Here the CDR3 DNA reads TGCGCCAGCAGCGCCGGGGGGGGGTCAGCGAACACTGAAGCTTTCTTT. As protein: CASSAGGGSANTEAFF.

This clone showed up just a few times. V and J are TRBV4-1 and TRBJ1-1; 7 nucleotides align to TRBD1. V trimming: 0 bases; J trimming: 5 bases; junction bases outside the gene matches: 15. The CDR3 covers 18 residues. Germline values: CDR1 MGHRA, CDR2 YSYEKL. The CDR3 DNA is TGCGCCAGCAGCCAAGATGGCCTAAGGGGGCGGATTTGGACTGAAGCTTTCTTT. Encoded protein: CASSQDGLRGRIWTEAFF.

J is TRBJ1-5 and V is TRBV7-2, with 7 bases fitting TRBD1. The CDR3 has 15 amino acids. Germline trimming cut 1 base from V and 3 bases from J; bases unmatched to any gene: 3. From germline, CDR1 is SGHTA and CDR2 FQGNSA. CDR3 protein: CASSLGQGPNQPQHF. The CDR3 region has the DNA TGTGCCAGCAGCTTAGGACAGGGACCCAATCAGCCCCAGCATTTT. Full variable domain (remainder filled in from reference TRBV7-2 and TRBJ1-5): GAGVSQSPSNKVTEKGKDVELRCDPISGHTALYWYRQSLGQGLEFLIYFQGNSAPDKSGLPSDRFSAERTGGSVSTLTIQRTQQEDSAVYLCASSLGQGPNQPQHFGDGTRLSIL.

In this sample, this clone turned up once. The chain uses TRBV29-1 and TRBJ2-7; perhaps TRBD1 as D (6 bases). This CDR3 is 14 amino acids long. The V gene's germline CDR1 is SQVTM and CDR2 ANQGSEA. V was shortened by 3 bases and J by 6 bases, with 18 bases between the two germline ends. The CDR3 DNA sequence: TGCAGCGTTGAGGGGGCTCAGCCTAGGGGCGAGCAGTACTTC. Amino acid sequence: CSVEGAQPRGEQYF.

The V call is TRBV5-1, the J call TRBJ1-2, with 7 bases that match TRBD1. The CDR3 has 15 amino acids. Unmatched junction bases numbered 2, after V lost 0 bases and J lost 0 bases. Germline loops: CDR1 SGHRS, CDR2 YFSETQ. The CDR3 reads CASSLGGTANYGYTF. DNA of the CDR3: TGCGCCAGCAGCTTGGGAGGGACAGCTAACTATGGCTACACCTTC.

V and J are TRBV13 and TRBJ1-1; weak D call: TRBD1 (6 bases). The CDR3 has 14 amino acids. CDR1 is PRHDT and CDR2 is FYEKMQ in the germline V gene (reference sequence). V was cut by 4 bases and J by 3 bases, with 12 bases left in between. CDR3 region: CASSSSGVYTEAFF. The CDR3, as DNA: TGTGCCAGCAGCTCTTCAGGGGTTTACACTGAAGCTTTCTTT. Using reference TRBV13 and TRBJ1-1 for the parts outside the CDR3, the full variable domain is AAGVIQSPRHLIKEKRETATLKCYPIPRHDTVYWYQQGPGQDPQFLISFYEKMQSDKGSIPDRFSAQQFSDYHSELNMSSLELGDSALYFCASSSSGVYTEAFFGQGTRLTVV.